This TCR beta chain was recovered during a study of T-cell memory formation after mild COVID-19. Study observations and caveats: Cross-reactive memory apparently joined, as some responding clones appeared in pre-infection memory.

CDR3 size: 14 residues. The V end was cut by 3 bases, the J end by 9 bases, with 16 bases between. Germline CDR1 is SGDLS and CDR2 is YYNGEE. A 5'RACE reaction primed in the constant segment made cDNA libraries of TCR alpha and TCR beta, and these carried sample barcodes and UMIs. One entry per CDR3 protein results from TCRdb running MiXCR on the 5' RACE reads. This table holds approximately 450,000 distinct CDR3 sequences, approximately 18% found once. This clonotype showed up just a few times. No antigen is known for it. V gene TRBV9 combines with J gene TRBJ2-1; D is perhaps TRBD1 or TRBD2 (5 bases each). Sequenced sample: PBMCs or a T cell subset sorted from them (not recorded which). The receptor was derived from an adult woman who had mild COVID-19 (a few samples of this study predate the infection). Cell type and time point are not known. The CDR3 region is CASSALEGYGEQFF. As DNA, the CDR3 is TGTGCCAGCAGCGCCCTTGAGGGGTACGGTGAGCAGTTCTTC. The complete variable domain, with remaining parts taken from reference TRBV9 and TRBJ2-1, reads DSGVTQTPKHLITATGQRVTLRCSPRSGDLSVYWYQQSLDQGLQFLIQYYNGEERAKGNILERFSAQQFPDLHSELNLSSLELGDSALYFCASSALEGYGEQFFGPGTRLTVL.